This TCR beta chain stems from a study of T cell changes during pregnancy in multiple sclerosis. J gave up 1 base and V 2 bases, and 7 bases lay outside the gene matches. The CDR3 consists of 16 residues. Germline CDR1 reads SEHNR; CDR2 reads FQNEAQ (reference sequence). Using immunoSEQ multiplex PCR, the repertoire was profiled, and TCRdb retains in-frame clones only, with some absent. The sample contains about 76,000 clones, approximately 90% of which appear only once. The gene calls are TRBV7-9 and TRBJ2-5, with 7 bases matching TRBD1. This material consisted of peripheral blood, taken in the first trimester of pregnancy. This clonotype was obtained from a female donor in good health, enrolled as a control in a pregnancy study. Here the CDR3 DNA reads TGTGCCAGCAGCTTACGGTGGGCAGGGGGCCAAGAGACCCAGTACTTC. Translated, it gives CASSLRWAGGQETQYF.